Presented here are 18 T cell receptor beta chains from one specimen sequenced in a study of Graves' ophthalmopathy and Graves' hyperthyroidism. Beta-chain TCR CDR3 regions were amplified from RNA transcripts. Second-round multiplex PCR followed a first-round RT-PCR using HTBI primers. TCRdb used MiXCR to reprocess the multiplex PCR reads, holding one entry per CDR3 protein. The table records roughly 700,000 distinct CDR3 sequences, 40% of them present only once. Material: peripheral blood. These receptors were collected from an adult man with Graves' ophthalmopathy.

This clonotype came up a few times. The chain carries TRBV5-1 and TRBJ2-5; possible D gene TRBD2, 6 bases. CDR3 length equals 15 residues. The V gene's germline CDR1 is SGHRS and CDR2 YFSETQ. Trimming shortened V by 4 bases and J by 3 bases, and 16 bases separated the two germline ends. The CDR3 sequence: CASSPGSGGEETQYF. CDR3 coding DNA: TGCGCCAGCAGCCCGGGTAGTGGAGGGGAAGAGACCCAGTACTTC.

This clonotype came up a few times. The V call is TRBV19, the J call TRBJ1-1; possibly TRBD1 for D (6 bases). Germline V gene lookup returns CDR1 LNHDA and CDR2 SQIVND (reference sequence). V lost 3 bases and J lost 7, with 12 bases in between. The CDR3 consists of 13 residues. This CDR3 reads CASSISGAIEAFF. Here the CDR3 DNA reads TGTGCCAGTAGTATTTCGGGGGCGATTGAAGCTTTCTTT.

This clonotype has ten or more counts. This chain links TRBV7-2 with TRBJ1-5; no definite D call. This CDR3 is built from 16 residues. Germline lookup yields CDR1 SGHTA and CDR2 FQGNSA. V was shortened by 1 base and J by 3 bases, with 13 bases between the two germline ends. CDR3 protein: CASSLGTPRPNQPQHF. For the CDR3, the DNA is TGTGCCAGCAGCTTAGGGACTCCCCGGCCCAATCAGCCCCAGCATTTT.

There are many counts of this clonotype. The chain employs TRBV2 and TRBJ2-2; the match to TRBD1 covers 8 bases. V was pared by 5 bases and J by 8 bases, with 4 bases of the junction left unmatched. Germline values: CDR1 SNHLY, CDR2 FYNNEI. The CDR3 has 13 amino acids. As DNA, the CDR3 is TGTGCCAGCAGTACGGACAGGGATGGGGAGCTGTTTTTT. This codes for CASSTDRDGELFF. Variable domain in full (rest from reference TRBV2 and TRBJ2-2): EPEVTQTPSHQVTQMGQEVILRCVPISNHLYFYWYRQILGQKVEFLVSFYNNEISEKSEIFDDQFSVERPDGSNFTLKIRSTKLEDSAMYFCASSTDRDGELFFGEGSRLTVL.

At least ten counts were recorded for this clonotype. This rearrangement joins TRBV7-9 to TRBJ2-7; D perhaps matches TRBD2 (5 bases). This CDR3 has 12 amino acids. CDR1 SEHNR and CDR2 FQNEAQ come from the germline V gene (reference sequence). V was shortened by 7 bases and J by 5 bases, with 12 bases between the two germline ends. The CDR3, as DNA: TGTGCCAGCACGCTAGGAGCGGACGAGCAGTACTTC. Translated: CASTLGADEQYF. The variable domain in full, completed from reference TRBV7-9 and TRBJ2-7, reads DTGVSQNPRHKITKRGQNVTFRCDPISEHNRLYWYRQTLGQGPEFLTYFQNEAQLEKSRLLSDRFSAERPKGSFSTLEIQRTEQGDSAMYLCASTLGADEQYFGPGTRLTVT.

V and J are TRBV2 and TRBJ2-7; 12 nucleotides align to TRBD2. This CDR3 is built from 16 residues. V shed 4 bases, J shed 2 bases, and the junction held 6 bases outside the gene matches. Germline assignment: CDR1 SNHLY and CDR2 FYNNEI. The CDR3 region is CASSVGLAGYPYEQYF. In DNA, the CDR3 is TGTGCCAGCAGTGTGGGACTAGCGGGTTATCCCTACGAGCAGTACTTC.

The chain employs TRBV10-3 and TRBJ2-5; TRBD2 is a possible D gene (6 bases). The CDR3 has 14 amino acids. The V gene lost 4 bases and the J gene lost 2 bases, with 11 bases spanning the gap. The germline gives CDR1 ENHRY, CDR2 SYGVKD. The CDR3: CAISASDSQETQYF. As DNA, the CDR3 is TGTGCCATCAGTGCTAGCGACAGTCAAGAGACCCAGTACTTC.

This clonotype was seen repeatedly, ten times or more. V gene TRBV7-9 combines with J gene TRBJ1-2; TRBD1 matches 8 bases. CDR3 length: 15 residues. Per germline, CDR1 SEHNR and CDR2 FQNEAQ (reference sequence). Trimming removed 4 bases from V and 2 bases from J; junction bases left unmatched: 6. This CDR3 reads CASSSGDRLNYGYTF. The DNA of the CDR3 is TGTGCCAGCAGCTCTGGGGACAGGTTGAACTATGGCTACACCTTC.

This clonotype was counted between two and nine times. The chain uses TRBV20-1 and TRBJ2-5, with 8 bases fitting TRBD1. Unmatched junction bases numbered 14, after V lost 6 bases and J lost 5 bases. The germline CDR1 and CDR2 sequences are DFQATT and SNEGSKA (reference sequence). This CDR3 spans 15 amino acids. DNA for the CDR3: TGCAGTGCAAAGACAGGGGCGAACCCCGGGGAGACCCAGTACTTC. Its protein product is CSAKTGANPGETQYF.

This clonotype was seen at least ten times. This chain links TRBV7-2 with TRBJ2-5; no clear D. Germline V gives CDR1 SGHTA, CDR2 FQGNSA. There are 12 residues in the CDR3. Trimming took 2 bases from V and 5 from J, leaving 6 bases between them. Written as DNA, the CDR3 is TGTGCCAGCAGCTTATATAGGGAGACCCAGTACTTC. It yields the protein CASSLYRETQYF.

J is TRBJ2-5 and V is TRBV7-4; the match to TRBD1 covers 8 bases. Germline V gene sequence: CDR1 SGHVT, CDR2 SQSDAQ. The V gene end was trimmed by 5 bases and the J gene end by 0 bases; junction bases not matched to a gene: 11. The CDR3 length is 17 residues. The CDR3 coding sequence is TGTGCCAGCAGCGCCGACCGGACAGGGAATGACCAAGAGACCCAGTACTTC. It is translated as CASSADRTGNDQETQYF.

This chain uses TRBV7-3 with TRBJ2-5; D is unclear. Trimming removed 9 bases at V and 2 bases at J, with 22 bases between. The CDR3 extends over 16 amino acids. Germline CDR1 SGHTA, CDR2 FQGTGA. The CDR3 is CASSLSRANYQETQYF. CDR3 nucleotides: TGTGCCAGTAGTCTATCTAGAGCGAACTATCAAGAGACCCAGTACTTC.

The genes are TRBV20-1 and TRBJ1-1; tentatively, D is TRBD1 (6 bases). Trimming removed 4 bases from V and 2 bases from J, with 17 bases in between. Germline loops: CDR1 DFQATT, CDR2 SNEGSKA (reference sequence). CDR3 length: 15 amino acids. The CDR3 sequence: CSATISGHRNTEAFF. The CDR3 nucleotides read TGCAGTGCTACCATTTCGGGACACCGAAACACTGAAGCTTTCTTT.

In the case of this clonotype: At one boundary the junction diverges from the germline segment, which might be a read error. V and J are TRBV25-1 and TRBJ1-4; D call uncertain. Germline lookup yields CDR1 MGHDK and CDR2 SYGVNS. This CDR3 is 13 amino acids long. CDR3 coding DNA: TGTGCCAACAGTGAATATGGTACGGGAAAACTGTTTTTC. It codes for CANSEYGTGKLFF.

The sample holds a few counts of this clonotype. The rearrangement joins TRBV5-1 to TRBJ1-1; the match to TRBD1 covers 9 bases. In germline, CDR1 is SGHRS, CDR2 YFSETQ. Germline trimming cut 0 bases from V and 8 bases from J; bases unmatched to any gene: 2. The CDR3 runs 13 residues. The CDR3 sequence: CASSLATGGEAFF. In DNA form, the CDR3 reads TGCGCCAGCAGCTTGGCCACAGGGGGCGAAGCTTTCTTT.

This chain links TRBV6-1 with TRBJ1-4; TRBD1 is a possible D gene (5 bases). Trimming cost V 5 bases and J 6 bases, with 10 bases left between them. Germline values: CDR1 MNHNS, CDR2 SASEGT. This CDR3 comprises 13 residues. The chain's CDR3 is CASSKGPDEKLFF. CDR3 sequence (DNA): TGTGCCAGCAGTAAGGGACCGGATGAAAAACTGTTTTTT.

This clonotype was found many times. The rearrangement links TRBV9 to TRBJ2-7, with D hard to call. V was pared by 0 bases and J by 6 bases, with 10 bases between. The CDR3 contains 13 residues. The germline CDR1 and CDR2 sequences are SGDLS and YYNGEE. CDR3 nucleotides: TGTGCCAGCAGCGTAGTCTACGGCGGCGAGCAGTACTTC. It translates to CASSVVYGGEQYF.

CDR3 in amino acids: CASTGQGVASEQYF. The DNA of the CDR3 is TGTGCCAGCACTGGACAGGGGGTGGCGAGTGAGCAGTACTTC. The chain couples TRBV2 to TRBJ2-7; 10 nucleotides align to TRBD1. V was clipped by 7 bases and J by 7 bases; unmatched bases: 10. This CDR3 region has 14 residues. Per germline, CDR1 SNHLY and CDR2 FYNNEI.